This TCR beta chain was recorded in a study of spatial heterogeneity in lung cancer. Study-level information: Compared with alpha-chain sequences, beta-chain sequences were consistently detected in greater numbers.

As to time point: sample taken at primary tumor resection. From tumor, nontumor lung or frozen PBMC, whole RNA was taken unsorted for sequencing. The donors, around 71 patients with untreated early-stage non-small cell lung cancer, provided the samples. The CDR3 is 13 residues long. Germline V gene sequence: CDR1 SEHNR, CDR2 FQNEAQ (reference sequence). TCR cDNA molecules were tagged individually, and each one carried a unique molecular identifier. TCRdb independently ran MiXCR on the 5' RACE reads; one entry per CDR3 protein. This table has 30,000 to 50,000 distinct CDR3 sequences, 4.5% to 6% appearing once.

The sample consisted of PBMCs, taken at surgery. This TCR was sampled from a male donor with early-stage non-small cell lung cancer. The rearrangement joins TRBV7-9 to TRBJ2-1, with D perhaps matching TRBD2 (6 bases). The CDR3 region is CESSLTSYNEQFF. Here the CDR3 DNA reads TGTGAAAGCAGCTTGACTAGTTACAATGAGCAGTTCTTC.